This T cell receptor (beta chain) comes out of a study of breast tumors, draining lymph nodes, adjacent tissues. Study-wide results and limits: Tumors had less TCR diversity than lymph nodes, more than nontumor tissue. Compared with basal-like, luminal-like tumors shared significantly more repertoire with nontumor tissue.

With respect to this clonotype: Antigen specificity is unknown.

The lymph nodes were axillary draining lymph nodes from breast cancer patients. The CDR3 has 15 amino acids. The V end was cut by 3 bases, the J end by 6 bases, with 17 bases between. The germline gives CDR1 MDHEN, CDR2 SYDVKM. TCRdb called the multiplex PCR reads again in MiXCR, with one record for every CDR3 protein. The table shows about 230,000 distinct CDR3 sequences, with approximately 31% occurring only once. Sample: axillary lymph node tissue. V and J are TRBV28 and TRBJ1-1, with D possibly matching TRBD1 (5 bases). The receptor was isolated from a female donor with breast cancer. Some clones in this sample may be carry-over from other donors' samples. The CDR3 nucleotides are TGTGCCAGCAGTTTCTACAGGCAGGCCAGGGCTGAAGCTTTCTTT. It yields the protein CASSFYRQARAEAFF.